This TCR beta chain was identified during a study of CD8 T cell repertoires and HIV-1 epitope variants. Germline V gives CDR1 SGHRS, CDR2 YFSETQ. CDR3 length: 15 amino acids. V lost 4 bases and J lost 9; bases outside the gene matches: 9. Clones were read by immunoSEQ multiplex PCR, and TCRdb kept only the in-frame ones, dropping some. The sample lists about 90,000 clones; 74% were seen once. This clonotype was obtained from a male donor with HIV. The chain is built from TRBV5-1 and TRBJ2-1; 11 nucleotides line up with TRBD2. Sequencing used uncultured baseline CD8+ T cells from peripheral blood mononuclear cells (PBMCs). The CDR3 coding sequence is TGCGCCAGCAGCCCTTCCGGGACTAGCGGATCTGAGCAGTTCTTC. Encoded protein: CASSPSGTSGSEQFF. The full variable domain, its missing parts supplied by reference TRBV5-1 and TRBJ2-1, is KAGVTQTPRYLIKTRGQQVTLSCSPISGHRSVSWYQQTPGQGLQFLFEYFSETQRNKGNFPGRFSGRQFSNSRSEMNVSTLELGDSALYLCASSPSGTSGSEQFFGPGTRLTVL.